What follows are 8 T cell receptor beta chains derived from one specimen sequenced in a study of shared clonotypes between healthy human individuals. Naive CD8 cells lacked CD45RO, underwent positive selection for CCR7 and left out terminally differentiated effector memory CD45RA+ cells. The method was immunoSEQ multiplex PCR; TCRdb's version includes in-frame clones alone and lacks a portion of them. The sample has 2 million to 2.5 million clones, around 96% seen once. Source material: naive CD8+ T cells sorted from blood. These receptors all stem from a man aged 18 to 30 in good health.

The rearrangement uses TRBV6-1 and TRBJ2-6, with 9 bases identical to TRBD1. CDR3 size: 17 residues. V shed 4 bases, J shed 0 bases, and the junction held 4 bases outside the gene matches. CDR1 MNHNS and CDR2 SASEGT come from the germline V gene. The CDR3 loop is CASSGTGAFSGANVLTF. CDR3 DNA: TGTGCCAGCAGTGGGACAGGGGCTTTCTCTGGGGCCAACGTCCTGACTTTC.

The chain has TRBV6-5 and TRBJ2-7; no clear D. Germline loops: CDR1 MNHEY, CDR2 SVGAGI. V gave up 6 bases and J gave up 0 bases, with 9 bases separating them. This CDR3 is 13 amino acids long. For the CDR3, the DNA is TGTGCCAGCAGCGAAGGTTTCTCCTACGAGCAGTACTTC. This encodes CASSEGFSYEQYF.

The J gene is TRBJ1-5, the V gene TRBV19; D may be TRBD1 (5 bases). Trimming shortened V by 7 bases and J by 5 bases, and 15 bases separated the two germline ends. The CDR3 loop spans 14 amino acids. CDR1 is LNHDA, CDR2 SQIVND, per germline (reference sequence). The CDR3 sequence: CASTPRVDYQPQHF. As DNA, the CDR3 is TGTGCCAGTACCCCCAGGGTGGATTATCAGCCCCAGCATTTT.

The chain couples TRBV19 to TRBJ1-2; no clear D. Trimming cost V 6 bases and J 0 bases, with 20 bases left between them. Looked up from germline, CDR1 is LNHDA and CDR2 is SQIVND (reference sequence). This CDR3 contains 17 residues. As DNA, the CDR3 is TGTGCCAGTAGAGCCGGTGGGCAGCGGCTAGCTAACTATGGCTACACCTTC. Residues: CASRAGGQRLANYGYTF.

The V and J genes are TRBV28 and TRBJ2-3; the match to TRBD2 covers 12 bases. Germline V lookup: CDR1 MDHEN, CDR2 SYDVKM. After removal of 4 bases from V and 6 bases from J, the junction contained 11 bases not matched to a gene. CDR3 length: 17 residues. The chain's CDR3 is CASSSRLAGAQLDTQYF. DNA of the CDR3: TGTGCCAGCAGTTCCCGACTAGCGGGGGCCCAACTTGATACGCAGTATTTT.

V and J are TRBV27 and TRBJ1-5; D perhaps matches TRBD1 (6 bases). CDR3 length: 16 residues. Germline CDR1 is MNHEY and CDR2 is SMNVEV (reference sequence). V was cut by 5 bases and J by 1 base, with 15 bases left in between. The CDR3 loop is CASSPLGGTSNQPQHF. The CDR3 DNA follows: TGTGCCAGCAGTCCCTTGGGGGGCACGAGCAATCAGCCCCAGCATTTT.

The count of this clone is one. This rearrangement joins TRBV27 to TRBJ2-2; the D gene could be TRBD1 or TRBD2 (5 bases each). Trimming removed 3 bases at V and 3 bases at J, with 17 bases between. The germline V gene has CDR1 MNHEY and CDR2 SMNVEV (reference sequence). The CDR3 consists of 17 residues. Here the CDR3 reads CASSFLMGRDDTGELFF. The CDR3 DNA follows: TGTGCCAGCAGTTTTCTGATGGGCAGGGACGACACCGGGGAGCTGTTTTTT.

V gene TRBV29-1 combines with J gene TRBJ2-7, with 10 bases lining up with TRBD2. This CDR3 contains 13 residues. V gave up 7 bases and J gave up 6 bases; unmatched junction bases: 9. CDR1 SQVTM and CDR2 ANQGSEA come from the germline V gene. The CDR3 loop reads CSAKLAGTVEQYF. The CDR3 coding sequence is TGCAGCGCAAAACTAGCGGGGACGGTCGAGCAGTACTTC.